The source of this T cell receptor (beta chain) is a study of post-analysis software for immune sequencing data. Findings and caveats of the study: Relative to controls, patients had 4 or 5 TRBV segments at higher frequency, with TRBV5-6, TRBV5-1 and TRBV20-1 among these.

A note on this clonotype: The antigen remains undetermined.

Unique molecular identifiers tagged the TCR beta cDNA libraries. TCRdb passed the PCR reads through MiXCR, listing each CDR3 protein once. The table lists 740,000 or so distinct CDR3 sequences, roughly 50% of them singletons, with approximately 4.5% in the top ten. The CDR3 contains 15 residues. CDR1 SEHNR and CDR2 FQNEAQ come from the germline V gene (reference sequence). V was clipped by 5 bases and J by 2 bases, with 16 bases between them. The sample consisted of blood. This chain uses TRBV7-9 with TRBJ2-7; D unresolved. The source is a girl aged 10 to 17 with multiple sclerosis. In DNA, the CDR3 is TGTGCCAGCAGCCCACTGCCGGCCTCGACCTACGAGCAGTACTTC. Amino acid sequence: CASSPLPASTYEQYF.